The 16 T cell receptor beta chains in this list originate from one sample, sequenced in a study of Ad26.COV2.S vaccination and SARS-CoV-2 variants. Libraries were prepared by immunoSEQ multiplex PCR; TCRdb keeps only in-frame clonotypes and omits some of them. Of under 550,000 clones detected, over 75% appear once; the ten largest clones hold roughly 4%. Treatment indicated: about 20 received Ad26.COV2.S at low or high dose, single or two shots; 5 received placebo; per-sample allocation not given. The samples date from day 63 after the first vaccine or placebo injection. This material consisted of peripheral blood, taken in a trial of Ad26.COV2.S vaccine versus placebo. Receptors were obtained from a person between 18 and 60 years old who received the Ad26.COV2.S COVID-19 vaccine or a placebo.

CDR3 residues: CASSRTGGQSNEQFF. DNA for the CDR3: TGTGCCAGTAGTCGGACAGGGGGACAATCCAATGAGCAGTTCTTC. The chain has TRBV19 and TRBJ2-1, with 10 positions matching TRBD1. Germline assignment: CDR1 LNHDA and CDR2 SQIVND (reference sequence). The trim removed 5 bases at V and 6 bases at J, leaving 7 bases unmatched. This CDR3 has 15 residues.

This chain connects TRBV20-1 to TRBJ1-2; no firm D call. The CDR3 covers 11 residues. Germline lookup yields CDR1 DFQATT and CDR2 SNEGSKA (reference sequence). Trimming left V 4 bases short and J 2 bases short, with 5 bases between. This CDR3 is CSAIENYGYTF. CDR3 DNA: TGCAGTGCTATCGAGAACTATGGCTACACCTTC.

The chain employs TRBV6-1 and TRBJ2-7; D is possibly TRBD1 (7 bases). With 3 bases removed from V and 0 bases from J, the gap between germline ends came to 15 bases. CDR3 length: 16 amino acids. CDR1 and CDR2 from the germline V gene are MNHNS and SASEGT. The CDR3 is CASSDRGAASSYEQYF. The CDR3, as DNA: TGTGCCAGCAGTGACAGGGGGGCTGCCAGCTCCTACGAGCAGTACTTC.

The count of this clone is one. V gene TRBV7-2 combines with J gene TRBJ1-5, with D perhaps matching TRBD1 (5 bases). Germline V lookup: CDR1 SGHTA, CDR2 FQGNSA. The CDR3 length is 16 residues. With 0 bases removed from V and 0 bases from J, the gap between germline ends came to 9 bases. CDR3 nucleotides: TGTGCCAGCAGCTTAGCCGGGGGGTATAGCAATCAGCCCCAGCATTTT. Encoded protein: CASSLAGGYSNQPQHF.

This CDR3 reads CASSLARGDSPLHF. The CDR3 DNA is TGTGCCAGCAGCTTAGCCAGGGGCGATTCACCCCTCCACTTT. V is TRBV7-8 and J is TRBJ1-6, with a possible D match to TRBD1 (6 bases). V was pared by 0 bases and J by 8 bases, with 8 bases between. The CDR3 totals 14 residues. Per germline, CDR1 SGHVS and CDR2 FQNEAQ.

The chain is built from TRBV4-1 and TRBJ1-6, with TRBD1 as a possible D gene (6 bases). Per germline, CDR1 MGHRA and CDR2 YSYEKL. The CDR3 runs 14 residues. V was trimmed by 2 bases and J by 7 bases, leaving 9 bases between them. Here the CDR3 reads CASSQRTGNSPLHF. The CDR3, as DNA: TGCGCCAGCAGCCAAAGAACAGGGAATTCACCCCTCCACTTT.

The CDR3 coding sequence is TGTGCCAGCAGCTTGGGGGGCCGGACAACCAGCTACGAGCAGTACTTC. Translating gives CASSLGGRTTSYEQYF. The chain carries TRBV5-4 and TRBJ2-7; D perhaps matches TRBD1 (5 bases). Germline assignment: CDR1 SGHNT and CDR2 YYREEE (reference sequence). V gave up 0 bases and J gave up 3 bases, with 16 bases separating them. The CDR3 covers 16 residues.

This clone has just a few counts. V and J are TRBV5-4 and TRBJ2-2; 8 nucleotides match TRBD1. The V segment lost 0 bases and the J segment 5 bases; nucleotides outside the gene matches: 6. In germline, CDR1 is SGHNT, CDR2 YYREEE (reference sequence). This CDR3 is built from 16 residues. The CDR3 is CASSLVQGGGTGELFF. The CDR3 coding sequence is TGTGCCAGCAGCTTGGTACAGGGGGGAGGTACCGGGGAGCTGTTTTTT.

The chain combines TRBV6-5 with TRBJ2-5, with 9 bases lining up with TRBD1. Germline V gene sequence: CDR1 MNHEY, CDR2 SVGAGI. The CDR3 sequence is 14 residues long. The J segment lost 4 bases and the V segment lost 6 bases, leaving 6 bases of the junction unmatched. The CDR3 reads CASSRDRGSETQYF. The DNA for the CDR3 is TGTGCCAGCAGCCGCGACAGGGGGTCAGAGACCCAGTACTTC.

The chain has TRBV12-5 and TRBJ2-2; D unresolved. V was clipped by 6 bases and J by 1 base, with 21 bases between them. Looked up from germline, CDR1 is LGHNT and CDR2 is FRNRAP. This CDR3 contains 18 residues. CDR3: CASGDGRTVEQNTGELFF. The CDR3 DNA sequence: TGTGCTAGTGGCGACGGACGTACGGTAGAGCAGAACACCGGGGAGCTGTTTTTT.

The V and J genes are TRBV2 and TRBJ2-6, with unresolved D. The CDR3 has 13 amino acids. Germline CDR1 and CDR2: SNHLY and FYNNEI. Trimming removed 8 bases from V and 2 bases from J, with 7 bases in between. CDR3 protein: CASRRAGANVLTF. The CDR3 coding sequence is TGTGCCAGCCGGCGAGCTGGGGCCAACGTCCTGACTTTC.

The V call is TRBV19, the J call TRBJ2-7; D perhaps matches TRBD1 (6 bases). The V and J ends lost 5 bases and 3 bases respectively, with 17 bases between them. Germline V gene data show CDR1 as LNHDA and CDR2 as SQIVND (reference sequence). The CDR3 consists of 15 residues. Written as DNA, the CDR3 is TGTGCCAGTAGTTCTGAAGGCAGGGGCTACTACGAGCAGTACTTC. Translation: CASSSEGRGYYEQYF.

This chain joins TRBV19 and TRBJ1-5, with TRBD1 matching 8 bases. The CDR3 consists of 16 residues. Germline CDR1 and CDR2: LNHDA and SQIVND (reference sequence). The J segment lost 2 bases and the V segment lost 4 bases, leaving 7 bases of the junction unmatched. The DNA of the CDR3 is TGTGCCAGTAGTACAGACCAGGGGGCTGGCAATCAGCCCCAGCATTTT. Residues: CASSTDQGAGNQPQHF.

The V call is TRBV6-5, the J call TRBJ1-4; the match to TRBD1 covers 9 bases. Germline loops: CDR1 MNHEY, CDR2 SVGAGI. The V and J ends lost 2 bases and 8 bases, in that order; junction bases with no gene match: 6. The CDR3 extends over 15 amino acids. CDR3 in DNA: TGTGCCAGCAGTTACGCCGGGACAGGGACGGAAAAACTGTTTTTT. Its protein product is CASSYAGTGTEKLFF.

This sequence joins TRBV11-2 and TRBJ2-7; tentatively, D is TRBD2 (5 bases). Germline lookup yields CDR1 SGHAT and CDR2 FQNNGV. The V and J ends lost 4 bases and 6 bases respectively, with 10 bases between them. This CDR3 region has 12 residues. CDR3 protein: CASSSPEGEQYF. The CDR3, as DNA: TGTGCCAGCAGCTCACCAGAGGGCGAGCAGTACTTC.

This chain uses TRBV6-2 or TRBV6-3 with TRBJ1-1; unclear D gene. The CDR3 has 12 amino acids. Trimming shortened V by 5 bases and J by 3 bases, and 7 bases separated the two germline ends. CDR1 and CDR2 (germline): MNHEY, SVGEGT. The CDR3 DNA reads as TGTGCCAGCAGTCGAGACTACACTGAAGCTTTCTTT. It yields the protein CASSRDYTEAFF.